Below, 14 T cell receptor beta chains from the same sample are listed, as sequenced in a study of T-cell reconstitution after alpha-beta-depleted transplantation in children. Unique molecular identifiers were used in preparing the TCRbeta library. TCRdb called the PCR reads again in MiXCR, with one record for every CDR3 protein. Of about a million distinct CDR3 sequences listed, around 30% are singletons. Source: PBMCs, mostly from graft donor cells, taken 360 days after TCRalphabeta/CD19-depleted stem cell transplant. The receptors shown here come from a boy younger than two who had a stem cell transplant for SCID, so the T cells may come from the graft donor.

CDR3 sequence (DNA): TGTGCCAGCAGCGTGAGTAGCGGGGGGGCGAATGAGCAGTTCTTC. This gives the protein CASSVSSGGANEQFF. The gene calls are TRBV9 and TRBJ2-1, with 11 bases that match TRBD2. V gave up 2 bases and J gave up 7 bases; unmatched junction bases: 5. CDR3 length equals 15 residues. Germline V CDR1 and CDR2: SGDLS, YYNGEE. Using reference TRBV9 and TRBJ2-1 for the parts outside the CDR3, the full variable domain is DSGVTQTPKHLITATGQRVTLRCSPRSGDLSVYWYQQSLDQGLQFLIQYYNGEERAKGNILERFSAQQFPDLHSELNLSSLELGDSALYFCASSVSSGGANEQFFGPGTRLTVL.

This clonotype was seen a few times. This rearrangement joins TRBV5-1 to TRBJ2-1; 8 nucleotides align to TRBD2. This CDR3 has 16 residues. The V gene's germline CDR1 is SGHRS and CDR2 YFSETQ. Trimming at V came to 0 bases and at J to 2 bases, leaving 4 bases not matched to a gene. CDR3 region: CASSLAGTRPYNEQFF. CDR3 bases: TGCGCCAGCAGCTTGGCGGGGACTAGGCCCTACAATGAGCAGTTCTTC.

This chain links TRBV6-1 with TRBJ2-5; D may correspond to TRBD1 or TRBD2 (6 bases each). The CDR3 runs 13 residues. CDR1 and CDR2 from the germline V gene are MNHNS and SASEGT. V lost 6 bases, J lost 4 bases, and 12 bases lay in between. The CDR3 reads CASSRRGRETQYF. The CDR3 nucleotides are TGTGCCAGCAGCAGGAGGGGGAGAGAGACCCAGTACTTC.

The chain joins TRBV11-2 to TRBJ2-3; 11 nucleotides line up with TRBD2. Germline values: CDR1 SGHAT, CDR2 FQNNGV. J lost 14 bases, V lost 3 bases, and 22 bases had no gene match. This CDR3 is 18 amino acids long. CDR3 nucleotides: TGTGCCAGCAGCTTCGGCGGTCTGGCTAGCGGGGGGCTCGAGGTAGGGTATTTT. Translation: CASSFGGLASGGLEVGYF.

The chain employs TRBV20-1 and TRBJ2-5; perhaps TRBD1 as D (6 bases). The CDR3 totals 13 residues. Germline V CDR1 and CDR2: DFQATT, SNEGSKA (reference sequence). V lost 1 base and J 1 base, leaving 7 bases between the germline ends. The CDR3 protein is CSARGTAQETQYF. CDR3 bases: TGCAGTGCTAGAGGGACAGCCCAAGAGACCCAGTACTTC.

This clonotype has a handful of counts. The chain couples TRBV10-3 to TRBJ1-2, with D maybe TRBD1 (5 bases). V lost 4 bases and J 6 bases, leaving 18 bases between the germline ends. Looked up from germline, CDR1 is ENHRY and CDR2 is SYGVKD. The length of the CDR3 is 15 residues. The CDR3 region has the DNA TGTGCCATCAGTGTCTCAGGGATCAGGGTCAATGGCTACACCTTC. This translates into CAISVSGIRVNGYTF.

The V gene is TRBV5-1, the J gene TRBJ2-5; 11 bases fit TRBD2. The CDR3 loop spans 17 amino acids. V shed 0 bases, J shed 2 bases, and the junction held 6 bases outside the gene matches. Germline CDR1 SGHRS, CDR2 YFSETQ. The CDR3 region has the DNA TGCGCCAGCAGCTTGGGCCGACTAGCGGGGTTGCAAGAGACCCAGTACTTC. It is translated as CASSLGRLAGLQETQYF.

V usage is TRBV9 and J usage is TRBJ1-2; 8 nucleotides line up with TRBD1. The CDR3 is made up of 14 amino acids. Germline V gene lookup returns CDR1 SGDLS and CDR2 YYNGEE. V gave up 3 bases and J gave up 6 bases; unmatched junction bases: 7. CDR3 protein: CASSAGTGGNGYTF. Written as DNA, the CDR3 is TGTGCCAGCAGCGCCGGGACAGGCGGAAATGGCTACACCTTC. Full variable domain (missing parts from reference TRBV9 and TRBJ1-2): DSGVTQTPKHLITATGQRVTLRCSPRSGDLSVYWYQQSLDQGLQFLIQYYNGEERAKGNILERFSAQQFPDLHSELNLSSLELGDSALYFCASSAGTGGNGYTFGSGTRLTVV.

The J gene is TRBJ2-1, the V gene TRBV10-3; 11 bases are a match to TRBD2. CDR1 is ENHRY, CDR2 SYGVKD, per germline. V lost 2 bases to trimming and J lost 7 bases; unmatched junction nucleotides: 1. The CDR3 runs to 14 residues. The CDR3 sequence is CAISETSGGNEQFF. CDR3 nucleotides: TGTGCCATCAGTGAGACTAGCGGGGGAAATGAGCAGTTCTTC.

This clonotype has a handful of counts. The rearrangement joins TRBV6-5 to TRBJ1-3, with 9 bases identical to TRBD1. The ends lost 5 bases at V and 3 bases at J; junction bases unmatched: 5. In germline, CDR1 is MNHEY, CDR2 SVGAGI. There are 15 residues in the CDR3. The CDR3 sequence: CASSHWDRDGNTIYF. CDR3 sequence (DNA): TGTGCCAGCAGTCACTGGGACAGGGATGGAAACACCATATATTTT.

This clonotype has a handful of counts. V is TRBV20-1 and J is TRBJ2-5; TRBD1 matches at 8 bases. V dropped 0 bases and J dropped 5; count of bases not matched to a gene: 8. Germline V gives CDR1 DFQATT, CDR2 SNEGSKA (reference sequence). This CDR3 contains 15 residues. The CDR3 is CSARDLQGVRETQYF. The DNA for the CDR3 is TGCAGTGCTAGAGATTTACAGGGGGTGAGGGAGACCCAGTACTTC.

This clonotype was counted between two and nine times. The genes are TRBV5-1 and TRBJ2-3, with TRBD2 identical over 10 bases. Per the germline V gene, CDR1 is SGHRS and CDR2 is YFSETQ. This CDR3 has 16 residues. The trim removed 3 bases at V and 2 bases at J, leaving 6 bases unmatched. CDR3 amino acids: CASSSRLAGITDTQYF. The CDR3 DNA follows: TGCGCCAGCAGCTCCCGACTAGCGGGTATCACAGATACGCAGTATTTT. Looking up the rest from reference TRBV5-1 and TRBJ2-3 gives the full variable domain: KAGVTQTPRYLIKTRGQQVTLSCSPISGHRSVSWYQQTPGQGLQFLFEYFSETQRNKGNFPGRFSGRQFSNSRSEMNVSTLELGDSALYLCASSSRLAGITDTQYFGPGTRLTVL.

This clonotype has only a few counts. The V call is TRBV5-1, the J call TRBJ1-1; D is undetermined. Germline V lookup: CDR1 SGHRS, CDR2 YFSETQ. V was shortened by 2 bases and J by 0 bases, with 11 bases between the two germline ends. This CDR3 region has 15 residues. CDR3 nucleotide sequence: TGCGCCAGCAGCTTCGGGTCCGGCTTGAACACTGAAGCTTTCTTT. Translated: CASSFGSGLNTEAFF.

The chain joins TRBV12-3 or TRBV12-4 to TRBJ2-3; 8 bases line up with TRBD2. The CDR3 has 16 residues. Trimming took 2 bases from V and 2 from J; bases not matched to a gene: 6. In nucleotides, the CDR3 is TGTGCCAGCAGTTTAAGTAGCGGGGTGGCCACAGATACGCAGTATTTT. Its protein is CASSLSSGVATDTQYF.